The 5 T cell receptor beta chains below come from one sample, sequenced in a study of CD8+ T cells in alopecia areata. Regarding treatment: oral pan-JAK inhibitor, 5-10 mg twice daily. RNA was extracted and reverse transcribed into cDNA as the sequencing template. Repertoires were generated with immunoSEQ multiplex PCR, while TCRdb's copy carries only in-frame clones and drops some. The repertoire holds about 110,000 clones, around 84% seen once, with 20% to 25% in the top ten. The input for sequencing was CD8+ T cells sorted from blood, taken at week 24, from a patient treated with tofacitinib. The receptors were gathered from a human donor with alopecia areata.

This sequence joins TRBV7-9 and TRBJ2-4, with a possible D match to TRBD2 (6 bases). The germline gives CDR1 SEHNR, CDR2 FQNEAQ (reference sequence). The CDR3 extends over 15 amino acids. The V end lost 5 bases, the J end lost 6 bases, and 17 bases lay between the germline ends. CDR3: CASSPPTSKGNIQYF. The CDR3, as DNA: TGTGCCAGCAGCCCCCCGACTAGTAAGGGAAACATTCAGTACTTC.

V is TRBV11-1 and J is TRBJ2-1, with a weak D call TRBD2 (7 bases). There are 13 residues in the CDR3. Germline V gene data show CDR1 as SGHAT and CDR2 as FQDESV (reference sequence). Trimming took 4 bases from V and 8 from J, leaving 12 bases between them. CDR3 amino acids: CASSSGGGDEQFF. Here the CDR3 DNA reads TGTGCCAGCAGCTCTGGCGGGGGCGATGAGCAGTTCTTC.

A few counts support this clone. The rearrangement uses TRBV5-6 and TRBJ2-1, with 7 bases lining up with TRBD1. Germline CDR1 and CDR2: SGHDT and YYEEEE. The CDR3 is 14 amino acids. V lost 2 bases and J lost 8; bases outside the gene matches: 7. The CDR3 sequence: CASSFRQGNDEQFF. CDR3 nucleotide sequence: TGTGCCAGCAGCTTCCGACAGGGTAACGATGAGCAGTTCTTC.

This chain joins TRBV2 and TRBJ1-4; 8 bases map to TRBD1. V lost 2 bases, J lost 0 bases, and 11 bases stayed unmatched. The V gene's germline CDR1 is SNHLY and CDR2 FYNNEI. There are 19 residues in the CDR3. The CDR3 nucleotides read TGTGCCAGCAGTGAATACCGGGCGACAGGGGCTGCAACTAATGAAAAACTGTTTTTT. It is translated as CASSEYRATGAATNEKLFF.

The genes are TRBV15 and TRBJ1-2, with D unclear. This CDR3 spans 16 amino acids. Germline CDR1 and CDR2: LNHNV and YYDKDF (reference sequence). The V and J ends lost 0 bases and 0 bases respectively, with 11 bases between them. Here the CDR3 reads CATSRDLGNSNYGYTF. In DNA form, the CDR3 reads TGTGCCACCAGCAGAGATTTGGGGAATTCTAACTATGGCTACACCTTC.